These T cell receptor beta chains were read from a single sample in a study of shared clonotypes between healthy human individuals. Data came from immunoSEQ multiplex PCR; TCRdb stores just in-frame clones and leaves some out. Of nearly 2 million clones in the sample, less than 95% are singletons; the top ten hold around 1.2%. The sequencing input was naive CD8+ T cells sorted from blood. Source of these receptors: a young man in good health. CDR3s include the opening cysteine and the closing phenylalanine or tryptophan. D genes are given only for firm matches. Only some rows state a clone size, as once, few, many or a class for expanded clones.

D,length,J,V,size,DNA,CDR3
-,11,TRBJ1-1,TRBV7-2,-,TGTGCCAGCAGCTCCCCTACTGAAGCTTTCTTT,CASSSPTEAFF
-,14,TRBJ2-5,TRBV14,-,TGTGCCAGCAGCTTGGGGGCGACTAGCCGAAATCGGTACTTC,CASSLGATSRNRYF
TRBD1,14,TRBJ2-7,TRBV27,-,TGTGCCAGCAGTTTTGGGACAGGGTACTACGAGCAGTACTTC,CASSFGTGYYEQYF
-,14,TRBJ2-7,TRBV7-6,-,TGTGCCAGCAGCTTGGGGGACCGACCTTACGAGCAGTACTTC,CASSLGDRPYEQYF
TRBD1,14,TRBJ1-1,TRBV6-1,-,TGTGCCAGCAGGGATGGACAGGGAGTAACTGAAGCTTTCTTT,CASRDGQGVTEAFF
TRBD1,13,TRBJ2-1,TRBV27,-,TGTGCCAGCAGTTGGGACAGTTACAATGAGCAGTTCTTC,CASSWDSYNEQFF
-,15,TRBJ1-2,TRBV9,-,TGTGCCAGCAGCGTAGGGGGGGACGCCAACTATGGCTACACCTTC,CASSVGGDANYGYTF
TRBD2,16,TRBJ2-2,TRBV27,-,TGTGCCAGCACTCTGAGCGGGGGGCGCAACACCGGGGAGCTGTTTTTT,CASTLSGGRNTGELFF
TRBD2,16,TRBJ2-7,TRBV29-1,-,TGCAGCGTTGAAGAGTCAGGGACTAGCGGTATTTACGAGCAGTACTTC,CSVEESGTSGIYEQYF
-,13,TRBJ2-5,TRBV5-1,-,TGCGCCAGCAGCTTGGACAGAGGCGAGACCCAGTACTTC,CASSLDRGETQYF
-,13,TRBJ2-7,TRBV19,-,TGTGCCAGTAGTCCGGAGACCTCCTACGAGCAGTACTTC,CASSPETSYEQYF
TRBD1,13,TRBJ1-2,TRBV6-1,-,TGTGCCAGCACCATCGGGACAGACTATGGCTACACCTTC,CASTIGTDYGYTF
TRBD2,14,TRBJ2-3,TRBV5-5,once,TGTGCCAGCAGCTTAGCAGCGGGGCCAGATACGCAGTATTTT,CASSLAAGPDTQYF
TRBD2,14,TRBJ2-7,TRBV9,-,TGTGCCAGCAGCGCGGGACTAGCGACCTACGAGCAGTACTTC,CASSAGLATYEQYF
-,14,TRBJ2-6,TRBV30,-,TGTGCCTCAACCCGGGCAGCACAGTCCAACGTCCTGACTTTC,CASTRAAQSNVLTF
-,14,TRBJ2-5,TRBV18,-,TGTGCCAGCTCACCACAGGGGAAACAAGAGACCCAGTACTTC,CASSPQGKQETQYF
TRBD1,17,TRBJ1-3,TRBV10-3,-,TGTGCCATCAGTGAGTCCTGGACAGGGGGATCAGGAAACACCATATATTTT,CAISESWTGGSGNTIYF
-,15,TRBJ2-1,TRBV4-1,-,TGCGCCAGCAGCCAAAGGGACATCTCCTACAATGAGCAGTTCTTC,CASSQRDISYNEQFF
-,12,TRBJ1-1,TRBV10-1,-,TGCGCCAGCAGTGAGGGAAACACTGAAGCTTTCTTT,CASSEGNTEAFF
TRBD1,15,TRBJ2-2,TRBV6-1,-,TGTGCCAGCAGCGCCGGGACAGGGAACACCGGGGAGCTGTTTTTT,CASSAGTGNTGELFF
-,14,TRBJ1-1,TRBV4-1,-,TGCGCCAGCAGCCAAGTTCCGGGTGACACTGAAGCTTTCTTT,CASSQVPGDTEAFF
-,16,TRBJ2-7,TRBV5-5,-,TGTGCCAGCAGCTTGTACTTCGGGACGGTGGCCTACGAGCAGTACTTC,CASSLYFGTVAYEQYF
-,19,TRBJ2-3,TRBV7-8,-,TGTGCCAGCAGACCTCCCACGTCGGGGGCCTATAGGGGCACAGATACGCAGTATTTT,CASRPPTSGAYRGTDTQYF
-,17,TRBJ2-7,TRBV11-2,once,TGTGCCAGCAGCTTAGTTCGGTCTGGGACGGGTCGACCCGAGCAGTACTTC,CASSLVRSGTGRPEQYF
-,13,TRBJ2-7,TRBV5-1,-,TGCGCCAGCAGCTTGTCCAGCTCCTACGAGCAGTACTTC,CASSLSSSYEQYF
-,13,TRBJ2-1,TRBV9,-,TGTGCCAGCAGCGCGCAGGGCTACAATGAGCAGTTCTTC,CASSAQGYNEQFF
-,14,TRBJ1-2,TRBV10-3,once,TGTGCCATCAATGCCGGAGGGGAAGACTATGGCTACACCTTC,CAINAGGEDYGYTF
-,13,TRBJ2-2,TRBV5-1,-,TGCGCCAGCATCAACTCGAACACCGGGGAGCTGTTTTTT,CASINSNTGELFF
TRBD2,16,TRBJ2-5,TRBV7-9,-,TGTGCCAGCAGCTTATTCGTGGGAGCGGGGGAAGAGACCCAGTACTTC,CASSLFVGAGEETQYF
-,14,TRBJ2-7,TRBV18,-,TGTGCCAGCTCACCTAGCGGCAGCTCCTACGAGCAGTACTTC,CASSPSGSSYEQYF
-,14,TRBJ2-5,TRBV4-1,-,TGCGCCAGCAGCCTCGAACTCTCGGAAGAGACCCAGTACTTC,CASSLELSEETQYF
-,14,TRBJ1-2,TRBV13,-,TGTGCCAGCAGCTTAGAACAGGGAGTGAATGGCTACACCTTC,CASSLEQGVNGYTF
-,12,TRBJ2-3,TRBV27,-,TGTGCCAGCAGTCCCACCACAGATACGCAGTATTTT,CASSPTTDTQYF
-,13,TRBJ2-7,TRBV5-6,once,TGTGCCAGCAGCTCGGCAGGGGCACTCGAGCAGTACTTC,CASSSAGALEQYF
TRBD1,15,TRBJ2-7,TRBV28,-,TGTGCCAGCAGTTTAGGACAGGGACTCACCTACGAGCAGTACTTC,CASSLGQGLTYEQYF
-,14,TRBJ1-2,TRBV19,-,TGTGCCAGTAGCATTAAAACAGGTCACTATGGCTACACCTTC,CASSIKTGHYGYTF